The 22 T cell receptor beta chains below come from one sample, sequenced in a study of blood T cell repertoires in COVID-19. Sequencing was performed with immunoSEQ multiplex PCR; in TCRdb, only in-frame clones are kept and a portion is missing. The repertoire includes 230,000 or so clones, just over 85% of them detected once, and about 4% sits in the top ten. Sequenced: PBMCs or T cells enriched from blood (not recorded which). These receptors were obtained from a woman aged 40-49 years with acute COVID-19.

The rearrangement links TRBV19 to TRBJ2-3; 9 bases match TRBD2. After removal of 6 bases from V and 6 bases from J, the junction contained 13 bases not matched to a gene. CDR1 and CDR2 from the germline V gene are LNHDA and SQIVND (reference sequence). The CDR3 extends over 16 amino acids. The DNA of the CDR3 is TGTGCCAGTAGACGAAGTGGGCTAGCGGGGATGGATACGCAGTATTTT. It yields the protein CASRRSGLAGMDTQYF.

The chain links TRBV11-2 to TRBJ1-3; D call uncertain. The CDR3 extends over 13 amino acids. From germline, CDR1 is SGHAT and CDR2 FQNNGV. The V end was cut by 3 bases, the J end by 4 bases, with 7 bases between. The CDR3 is CASSFEHGNTIYF. The CDR3 nucleotides read TGTGCCAGCAGCTTTGAGCACGGAAACACCATATATTTT.

This clone was recorded once. This specimen includes other DNA sequences encoding the same CDR3. V gene TRBV15 combines with J gene TRBJ2-5; possible D gene TRBD2, 6 bases. This CDR3 contains 14 residues. V was pared by 0 bases and J by 4 bases, with 9 bases between. The V gene's germline CDR1 is LNHNV and CDR2 YYDKDF (reference sequence). CDR3 DNA sequence: TGTGCCACCAGCAGAGACTTGGGGGGAGAGACCCAGTACTTC. Translating gives CATSRDLGGETQYF.

The J gene is TRBJ2-1, the V gene TRBV5-1; 10 nucleotides line up with TRBD1. The germline gives CDR1 SGHRS, CDR2 YFSETQ. Trimming took 4 bases from V and 6 from J; bases not matched to a gene: 10. The CDR3 length is 16 residues. The CDR3 DNA sequence: TGCGCCAGCAGCCCCGGGACAGGGGACTTCCCCAATGAGCAGTTCTTC. Encoded protein: CASSPGTGDFPNEQFF.

V gene TRBV7-2 combines with J gene TRBJ2-1; D perhaps matches TRBD2 (7 bases). The CDR3 spans 13 residues. V was shortened by 5 bases and J by 8 bases, with 13 bases between the two germline ends. The V gene's germline CDR1 is SGHTA and CDR2 FQGNSA. DNA of the CDR3: TGTGCCAGCAGCAATGGGGGGGCACATGAGCAGTTCTTC. This translates into CASSNGGAHEQFF.

This chain joins TRBV19 and TRBJ2-1; 12 bases map to TRBD2. V shed 4 bases, J shed 11 bases, and the junction held 6 bases outside the gene matches. In germline, CDR1 is LNHDA, CDR2 SQIVND (reference sequence). The CDR3 contains 14 residues. In nucleotides, the CDR3 is TGTGCCAGTAGTACCGGACTAGCGGGGCTAAAGCAGTTCTTC. As protein: CASSTGLAGLKQFF.

The rearrangement uses TRBV28 and TRBJ1-5; the match to TRBD1 covers 10 bases. The V gene end was trimmed by 3 bases and the J gene end by 0 bases; junction bases not matched to a gene: 11. The V gene's germline CDR1 is MDHEN and CDR2 SYDVKM. This CDR3 has 19 amino acids. Here the CDR3 reads CASSFPGQGGLYSNQPQHF. CDR3 in DNA: TGTGCCAGCAGTTTCCCCGGACAGGGGGGACTCTATAGCAATCAGCCCCAGCATTTT. The full variable domain, its missing parts supplied by reference TRBV28 and TRBJ1-5, is DVKVTQSSRYLVKRTGEKVFLECVQDMDHENMFWYRQDPGLGLRLIYFSYDVKMKEKGDIPEGYSVSREKKERFSLILESASTNQTSMYLCASSFPGQGGLYSNQPQHFGDGTRLSIL.

This clone was recorded only once. The chain is built from TRBV2 and TRBJ1-5; 8 nucleotides match TRBD1. Germline CDR1 SNHLY, CDR2 FYNNEI. The CDR3 covers 15 residues. Unmatched junction bases numbered 4, after V lost 6 bases and J lost 0 bases. CDR3 loop: CASRTGVNSNQPQHF. In nucleotides, the CDR3 is TGTGCCAGCAGGACAGGGGTAAATAGCAATCAGCCCCAGCATTTT.

The V and J genes are TRBV19 and TRBJ1-1, with no clear D. CDR1 LNHDA and CDR2 SQIVND come from the germline V gene (reference sequence). The CDR3 consists of 17 residues. V was shortened by 3 bases and J by 1 base, with 18 bases between the two germline ends. DNA for the CDR3: TGTGCCAGTAGTATCGTGGGAGGTAACGGCGGGAACACTGAAGCTTTCTTT. Translation gives CASSIVGGNGGNTEAFF.

The chain is built from TRBV5-6 and TRBJ1-3, with no clear D. The CDR3 contains 15 residues. Germline V lookup: CDR1 SGHDT, CDR2 YYEEEE. V was pared by 4 bases and J by 10 bases, with 21 bases between. In DNA form, the CDR3 reads TGTGCCAGCAGCGAGAGAATAATAGGTTCGCGGACCATATATTTT. Translating it yields CASSERIIGSRTIYF.

V and J are TRBV19 and TRBJ1-5, with D possibly being TRBD1 (5 bases). The CDR3 is 15 amino acids. V dropped 6 bases and J dropped 2 bases, with 14 bases sitting between them. Germline V gene sequence: CDR1 LNHDA, CDR2 SQIVND (reference sequence). The CDR3 nucleotides are TGTGCCAGTAGGGGGGGGTTTATCGGCAATCAGCCCCAGCATTTT. Translating it yields CASRGGFIGNQPQHF.

The V gene is TRBV13, the J gene TRBJ1-1, with 10 bases fitting TRBD1. Losses at the gene ends were 3 bases for V and 4 bases for J; bases not matched to a gene: 5. CDR3 length: 15 amino acids. CDR1 is PRHDT and CDR2 is FYEKMQ in the germline V gene (reference sequence). The CDR3 protein is CASSFGTGEGTEAFF. The CDR3 DNA sequence: TGTGCCAGCAGCTTCGGGACAGGGGAAGGCACTGAAGCTTTCTTT.

The chain is built from TRBV11-2 and TRBJ1-6; D might be TRBD1 (6 bases). Germline CDR1 SGHAT, CDR2 FQNNGV. The CDR3 sequence is 15 residues long. Trimming stripped 5 bases from V and 6 bases from J, with 14 bases between. Here the CDR3 DNA reads TGTGCCAGCAGCCTCACCGACAGGCGTAATTCACCCCTCCACTTT. The encoded protein is CASSLTDRRNSPLHF.

Only a few counts were recorded for this clone. The chain recombines TRBV5-1 with TRBJ1-3; D is perhaps TRBD1 (6 bases). The CDR3 is 16 residues long. Trimming stripped 4 bases from V and 0 bases from J, with 14 bases between. Per the germline V gene, CDR1 is SGHRS and CDR2 is YFSETQ. The CDR3 sequence is CASSPMTGPSGNTIYF. CDR3 nucleotides: TGCGCCAGCAGCCCCATGACAGGTCCCTCTGGAAACACCATATATTTT.

The chain joins TRBV30 to TRBJ1-3; D is undetermined. V lost 0 bases and J 5 bases, leaving 11 bases between the germline ends. Looked up from germline, CDR1 is GTSNPN and CDR2 is SVGIG (reference sequence). There are 14 residues in the CDR3. The CDR3: CAWSVLRERNTIYF. Written as DNA, the CDR3 is TGTGCCTGGAGTGTACTGAGAGAGAGAAACACCATATATTTT. Variable domain in full (rest from reference TRBV30 and TRBJ1-3): SQTIHQWPATLVQPVGSPLSLECTVEGTSNPNLYWYRQAAGRGLQLLFYSVGIGQISSEVPQNLSASRPQDRQFILSSKKLLLSDSGFYLCAWSVLRERNTIYFGEGSWLTVV.

This chain links TRBV6-1 with TRBJ1-1; D is ambiguous. CDR1 MNHNS and CDR2 SASEGT come from the germline V gene. The germline V and J ends were trimmed by 3 bases and 5 bases, with 7 bases remaining between them. CDR3 length: 12 amino acids. CDR3 nucleotides: TGTGCCAGCAGTGAGGCCGGGACTGAAGCTTTCTTT. This sequence encodes CASSEAGTEAFF.

The gene calls are TRBV13 and TRBJ1-2, with D possibly being TRBD1 (5 bases). Germline CDR1 and CDR2: PRHDT and FYEKMQ (reference sequence). V was shortened by 5 bases and J by 5 bases, with 12 bases between the two germline ends. The CDR3 is made up of 13 amino acids. In nucleotides, the CDR3 is TGTGCCAGCAGCACGGGGGGGAAGTATGGCTACACCTTC. It codes for CASSTGGKYGYTF.

This chain joins TRBV12-3 or TRBV12-4 and TRBJ1-1; D gene ambiguous. The V end lost 3 bases, the J end lost 11 bases, and 16 bases lay between the germline ends. The CDR3 is 13 residues long. In DNA, the CDR3 is TGTGCCAGCAGTTTGATAGAGGCCTCGGCGGCTTTCTTT. It translates to CASSLIEASAAFF.

There are a few counts of this clone. The rearrangement joins TRBV7-7 to TRBJ2-5; TRBD2 matches 11 bases. The germline CDR1 and CDR2 sequences are SSHAT and FNYEAQ (reference sequence). CDR3 length: 17 residues. Trimming removed 5 bases from V and 5 bases from J; junction bases left unmatched: 13. CDR3 nucleotide sequence: TGTGCCAGCAGCCCATCCCCCCTAGCGGGGGGCGTTGAGACCCAGTACTTC. Its translation: CASSPSPLAGGVETQYF.

This clone turned up a few times. CDR3 loop: CASRGTDNTEAFF. DNA for the CDR3: TGTGCCAGCAGGGGGACAGACAACACTGAAGCTTTCTTT. This sequence joins TRBV6-5 and TRBJ1-1; 7 positions agree with TRBD1. Per the germline V gene, CDR1 is MNHEY and CDR2 is SVGAGI. The CDR3 is 13 residues long. V shed 6 bases, J shed 2 bases, and the junction held 3 bases outside the gene matches.

This chain joins TRBV6-1 and TRBJ1-2; 7 bases map to TRBD1. The CDR3 loop spans 14 amino acids. CDR1 is MNHNS, CDR2 SASEGT, per germline. J gave up 4 bases and V 1 base, and 3 bases lay outside the gene matches. This chain's CDR3 is CASSEGHRGYGYTF. CDR3 nucleotides: TGTGCCAGCAGTGAAGGGCACAGGGGCTATGGCTACACCTTC.

Points on this clone: The same CDR3 is also encoded by other DNA sequences in this sample. The chain recombines TRBV5-1 with TRBJ1-3, with 7 positions matching TRBD1. V lost 0 bases and J lost 4; bases outside the gene matches: 4. Germline loops: CDR1 SGHRS, CDR2 YFSETQ. The CDR3 totals 15 residues. CDR3 nucleotide sequence: TGCGCCAGCAGCTTGGACAGGGGCCCAGGAAACACCATATATTTT. This encodes CASSLDRGPGNTIYF.